This T cell receptor beta chain was captured by sequencing in a study of identical twins. This CDR3 region has 17 residues. The germline V gene has CDR1 DFQATT and CDR2 SNEGSKA (reference sequence). The trim removed 1 base at V and 3 bases at J, leaving 7 bases unmatched. TCRdb reanalysed the 5' RACE reads using MiXCR and keeps one entry per CDR3 protein. The sample contains hundreds of thousands of distinct CDR3 sequences, roughly 7.1% of which appear only once. This sample also belongs to another study, concerning yellow fever vaccine responses in identical twins.

V usage is TRBV20-1 and J usage is TRBJ2-3, with 13 positions matching TRBD2. The sequence derives from a woman younger than 35 in good health. Sequencing input: PBMCs. In DNA, the CDR3 is TGCAGTGCTAGAGTTAGGACTAGCGGGAGTTTGACAGATACGCAGTATTTT. Protein: CSARVRTSGSLTDTQYF.